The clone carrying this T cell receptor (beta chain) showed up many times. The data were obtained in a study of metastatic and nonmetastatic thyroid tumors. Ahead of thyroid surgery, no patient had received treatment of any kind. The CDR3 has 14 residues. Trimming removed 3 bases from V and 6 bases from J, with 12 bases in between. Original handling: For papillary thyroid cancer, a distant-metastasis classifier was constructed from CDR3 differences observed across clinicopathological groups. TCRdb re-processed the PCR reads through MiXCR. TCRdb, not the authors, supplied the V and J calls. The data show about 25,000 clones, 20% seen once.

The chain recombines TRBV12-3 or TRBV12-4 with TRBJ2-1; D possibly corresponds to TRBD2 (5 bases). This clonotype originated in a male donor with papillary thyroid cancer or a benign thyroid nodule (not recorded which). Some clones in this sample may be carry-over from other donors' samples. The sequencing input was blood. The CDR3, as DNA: TGTGCCAGCAGTTTTTCGAGGGTTAGCAATGAGCAGTTCTTC. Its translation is CASSFSRVSNEQFF.